This T cell receptor (beta chain) was recovered during a study of OX40 agonist ivuxolimab in advanced cancers. Study-level information: Patients received ivuxolimab, an agonistic anti-OX40 (CD134) antibody. The eligibility criteria allowed prior anti-PD-1, anti-PD-L1 or anti-CTLA-4 therapy, and around 40% had some. Patients in dose escalation had liver, melanoma, kidney or head and neck cancers.

TCRdb's table, derived via immunoSEQ multiplex PCR, lists solely in-frame clones and lacks some. The sample holds tens of thousands of clones; approximately 92% are singletons and the top ten take roughly 10%. This CDR3 is built from 19 residues. V was shortened by 4 bases and J by 0 bases, with 19 bases between the two germline ends. Germline CDR1 is LGHNA and CDR2 is YSLEER. Peripheral blood came from all dose cohorts at three timepoints. This specimen was CD4+ or CD8+ T cells sorted from blood, taken in a trial of the OX40 agonist ivuxolimab. This chain uses TRBV4-3 with TRBJ2-6, with D perhaps TRBD2 (6 bases). This sequence originates from an adult with an advanced solid tumor such as melanoma, head and neck, liver or kidney cancer. DNA for the CDR3: TGCGCCAGCAGCCGAACTTCCGGGACTGGACTCTCTGGGGCCAACGTCCTGACTTTC. Translated: CASSRTSGTGLSGANVLTF.